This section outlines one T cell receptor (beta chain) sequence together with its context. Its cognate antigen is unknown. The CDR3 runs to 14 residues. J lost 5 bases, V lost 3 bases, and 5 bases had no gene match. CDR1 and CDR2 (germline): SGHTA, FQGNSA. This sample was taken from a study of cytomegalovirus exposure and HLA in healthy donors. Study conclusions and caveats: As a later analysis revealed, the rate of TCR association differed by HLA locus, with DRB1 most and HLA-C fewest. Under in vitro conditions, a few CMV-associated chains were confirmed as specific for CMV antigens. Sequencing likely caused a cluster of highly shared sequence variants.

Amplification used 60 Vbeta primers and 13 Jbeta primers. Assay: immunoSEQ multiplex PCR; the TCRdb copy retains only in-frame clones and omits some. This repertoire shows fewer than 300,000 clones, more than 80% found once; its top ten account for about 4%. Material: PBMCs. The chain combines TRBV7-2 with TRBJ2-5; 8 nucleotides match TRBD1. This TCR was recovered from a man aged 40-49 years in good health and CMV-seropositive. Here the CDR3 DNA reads TGTGCCAGCAGCTTCAGGGGGCGAGGGGAGACCCAGTACTTC. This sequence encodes CASSFRGRGETQYF.